The 31 T cell receptor beta chains given below trace back to one sample, sequenced in a study of blood T cell repertoires in COVID-19. Assay: immunoSEQ multiplex PCR; the TCRdb copy retains only in-frame clones and omits some. This sample carries some 120,000 clones, 70% to 90% of them seen once, and the ten largest clones take 10% to 15%. Sequenced input: peripheral blood. The receptors were sampled from a human donor in a cohort sampled during active COVID-19.

The chain employs TRBV9 and TRBJ1-1, with TRBD1 as a possible D gene (5 bases). This CDR3 region has 15 residues. Germline V CDR1 and CDR2: SGDLS, YYNGEE. V lost 6 bases, J lost 4 bases, and 19 bases lay in between. The CDR3 spells CASNLGGVDSTEAFF. DNA for the CDR3: TGTGCCAGCAACCTTGGGGGGGTGGATAGCACTGAAGCTTTCTTT.

The rearrangement links TRBV3-1 (or the pseudogene TRBV3-2) to TRBJ1-2, with unresolved D. This CDR3 is built from 13 residues. V lost 4 bases, J lost 0 bases, and 6 bases lay in between. Germline assignment: CDR1 LGHDT and CDR2 YNNKEL (reference sequence). The CDR3 spells CASSRGANYGYTF. In DNA form, the CDR3 reads TGTGCCAGCAGCCGGGGAGCTAACTATGGCTACACCTTC.

This chain joins TRBV29-1 and TRBJ2-7; 8 nucleotides line up with TRBD1. Germline V lookup: CDR1 SQVTM, CDR2 ANQGSEA. V shed 4 bases and J 3 bases; nucleotides not matched to a gene: 2. The CDR3 sequence is 12 residues long. The CDR3 sequence is CSVGDRRYEQYF. CDR3 DNA sequence: TGCAGCGTTGGGGACAGGCGCTACGAGCAGTACTTC.

This chain uses TRBV6-5 with TRBJ1-2, with a tentative D call TRBD1 (6 bases). The CDR3 has 14 residues. From germline, CDR1 is MNHEY and CDR2 SVGAGI. V lost 6 bases and J lost 5, with 16 bases in between. For the CDR3, the DNA is TGTGCCAGCAGCCCCACGGACAGCCTTTATGGCTACACCTTC. This encodes CASSPTDSLYGYTF.

The gene calls are TRBV7-6 and TRBJ2-5; TRBD1 agrees at 8 bases. CDR1 and CDR2 (germline): SGHVS, FNYEAQ. This CDR3 spans 16 amino acids. Unmatched junction bases numbered 13, after V lost 5 bases and J lost 5 bases. For the CDR3, the DNA is TGTGCCAGCAGCGACGCAGGGGGCGAAGTGGGGGAGACCCAGTACTTC. This sequence encodes CASSDAGGEVGETQYF. The complete variable domain, with remaining parts taken from reference TRBV7-6 and TRBJ2-5, reads GAGVSQSPRYKVTKRGQDVALRCDPISGHVSLYWYRQALGQGPEFLTYFNYEAQQDKSGLPNDRFSAERPEGSISTLTIQRTEQRDSAMYRCASSDAGGEVGETQYFGPGTRLLVL.

This clone has only a few counts. The J gene is TRBJ1-1, the V gene TRBV18; D remains ambiguous. With 2 bases removed from V and 1 base from J, the gap between germline ends came to 11 bases. CDR1 is KGHSH, CDR2 LQKENI, per germline. The length of the CDR3 is 15 residues. Written as DNA, the CDR3 is TGTGCCAGCTCACCAGAGGCGCATGAGAACACTGAAGCTTTCTTT. Translating gives CASSPEAHENTEAFF.

The chain couples TRBV18 to TRBJ1-1, with 8 bases identical to TRBD1. This CDR3 is 14 amino acids long. V gave up 1 base and J gave up 7 bases; unmatched junction bases: 5. Germline CDR1 is KGHSH and CDR2 is LQKENI. CDR3 protein: CASSPLQGAGEAFF. In DNA form, the CDR3 reads TGTGCCAGCTCACCACTTCAGGGGGCGGGTGAAGCTTTCTTT. Complete variable domain (other parts from reference TRBV18 and TRBJ1-1): NAGVMQNPRHLVRRRGQEARLRCSPMKGHSHVYWYRQLPEEGLKFMVYLQKENIIDESGMPKERFSAEFPKEGPSILRIQQVVRGDSAAYFCASSPLQGAGEAFFGQGTRLTVV.

The genes are TRBV7-9 and TRBJ1-1; weak D call: TRBD1 (5 bases). Trimming took off 5 bases at V and 2 bases at J, with 12 bases between the two ends. CDR1 and CDR2 (germline): SEHNR, FQNEAQ (reference sequence). The CDR3 is 14 amino acids. In nucleotides, the CDR3 is TGTGCCAGCAGCGACTCCAGGGAAAACACTGAAGCTTTCTTT. It is translated as CASSDSRENTEAFF.

This chain connects TRBV7-9 to TRBJ2-3; 10 nucleotides line up with TRBD2. The V and J ends lost 5 bases and 7 bases, in that order; junction bases with no gene match: 9. Germline CDR1 reads SEHNR; CDR2 reads FQNEAQ (reference sequence). The CDR3 totals 15 residues. DNA of the CDR3: TGTGCCAGCAGCCCCTTCAGCGGGGGGGCTAATACGCAGTATTTT. The encoded protein is CASSPFSGGANTQYF. Full variable domain (remainder filled in from reference TRBV7-9 and TRBJ2-3): DTGVSQNPRHKITKRGQNVTFRCDPISEHNRLYWYRQTLGQGPEFLTYFQNEAQLEKSRLLSDRFSAERPKGSFSTLEIQRTEQGDSAMYLCASSPFSGGANTQYFGPGTRLTVL.

The chain recombines TRBV4-1 with TRBJ2-6, with 9 bases identical to TRBD1. The CDR3 sequence is 18 residues long. Germline V gene sequence: CDR1 MGHRA, CDR2 YSYEKL. Losses at the gene ends were 1 base for V and 4 bases for J; bases not matched to a gene: 8. CDR3 region: CASSQGQGQGPGANVLTF. DNA for the CDR3: TGCGCCAGCAGCCAAGGACAGGGACAGGGTCCCGGGGCCAACGTCCTGACTTTC.

The chain couples TRBV6-1 to TRBJ1-5; D is uncertain. V shed 3 bases and J shed 6 bases, with 12 bases lying between them. This CDR3 has 14 amino acids. Germline V CDR1 and CDR2: MNHNS, SASEGT. The CDR3 loop is CASSDRGLGQPQHF. The CDR3, as DNA: TGTGCCAGCAGTGACCGGGGTTTGGGTCAGCCCCAGCATTTT.

V gene TRBV13 combines with J gene TRBJ2-5, with 11 bases fitting TRBD2. CDR1 PRHDT and CDR2 FYEKMQ come from the germline V gene (reference sequence). This CDR3 is 16 amino acids long. V trimming: 5 bases; J trimming: 5 bases; junction bases outside the gene matches: 10. CDR3 nucleotide sequence: TGTGCCAGCAGCCCATCCGGGACTAGCGGATTGGAGACCCAGTACTTC. Encoded protein: CASSPSGTSGLETQYF.

This clone was counted only a few times. This sequence joins TRBV7-8 and TRBJ1-5, with 7 nucleotides matching TRBD1. V trimming: 2 bases; J trimming: 4 bases; junction bases outside the gene matches: 5. Per the germline V gene, CDR1 is SGHVS and CDR2 is FQNEAQ. CDR3 length: 15 amino acids. The CDR3 spells CASSLRDSRNQPQHF. DNA of the CDR3: TGTGCCAGCAGCTTAAGGGACAGCCGAAATCAGCCCCAGCATTTT.

This clone appeared a few times. This chain joins TRBV6-6 and TRBJ1-3; no clear D gene. This CDR3 comprises 14 residues. V shed 2 bases and J shed 0 bases, with 5 bases lying between them. Germline-derived CDR1 and CDR2 are MNHNY and SVGAGI (reference sequence). As DNA, the CDR3 is TGTGCCAGCAGTTACCCGGGCTCTGGAAACACCATATATTTT. Its translation: CASSYPGSGNTIYF.

V and J are TRBV6-5 and TRBJ1-2; perhaps TRBD1 as D (6 bases). The V gene's germline CDR1 is MNHEY and CDR2 SVGAGI. The CDR3 is 12 residues long. V was shortened by 4 bases and J by 4 bases, with 7 bases between the two germline ends. DNA of the CDR3: TGTGCCAGCAGTTTACAGGGCTATGGCTACACCTTC. Translating gives CASSLQGYGYTF.

CDR3 region: CAWSTEGYTF. The CDR3 DNA reads TGTGCCTGGAGCACAGAGGGCTACACCTTC. The chain uses TRBV30 and TRBJ1-2, with unresolved D. The V and J ends lost 3 bases and 8 bases respectively, with 7 bases between them. Germline CDR1 is GTSNPN and CDR2 is SVGIG (reference sequence). CDR3 size: 10 residues. Complete variable domain (other parts from reference TRBV30 and TRBJ1-2): SQTIHQWPATLVQPVGSPLSLECTVEGTSNPNLYWYRQAAGRGLQLLFYSVGIGQISSEVPQNLSASRPQDRQFILSSKKLLLSDSGFYLCAWSTEGYTFGSGTRLTVV.

This clone was observed once. The chain uses TRBV15 and TRBJ2-7; weak D call: TRBD1 (5 bases). V shed 3 bases and J shed 2 bases, with 14 bases lying between them. This CDR3 comprises 15 residues. Germline V gene sequence: CDR1 LNHNV, CDR2 YYDKDF (reference sequence). In DNA, the CDR3 is TGTGCCACCAGCAGTGGCGGACATGCGACCTACGAGCAGTACTTC. Translation: CATSSGGHATYEQYF.

The chain has TRBV3-1 (or the pseudogene TRBV3-2) and TRBJ2-5, with 11 positions matching TRBD2. CDR1 is LGHDT, CDR2 YNNKEL, per germline (reference sequence). CDR3 length: 18 residues. With 6 bases clipped from V and 0 bases from J, the junction kept 12 bases outside the gene matches. CDR3 sequence (DNA): TGTGCCAGCAGGGACCTAGCGGGGGGCCGGTACTACCAAGAGACCCAGTACTTC. Amino acid sequence: CASRDLAGGRYYQETQYF.

The chain carries TRBV7-9 and TRBJ2-5, with D hard to call. CDR1 SEHNR and CDR2 FQNEAQ come from the germline V gene (reference sequence). The length of the CDR3 is 12 residues. V lost 5 bases and J 2 bases, leaving 6 bases between the germline ends. The CDR3 reads CASSKTQETQYF. In DNA, the CDR3 is TGTGCCAGCAGCAAAACTCAAGAGACCCAGTACTTC.

The V and J genes are TRBV12-3 or TRBV12-4 and TRBJ2-7; 7 bases are shared with TRBD1. Unmatched junction bases numbered 4, after V lost 5 bases and J lost 6 bases. The CDR3 is made up of 12 amino acids. The CDR3 region has the DNA TGTGCCAGCAGTCGTACAGGGGTCGAGCAGTACTTC. Protein sequence: CASSRTGVEQYF.

The chain links TRBV5-6 to TRBJ1-1; unclear D gene. CDR1 SGHDT and CDR2 YYEEEE come from the germline V gene. This CDR3 spans 13 amino acids. Trimming took off 7 bases at V and 4 bases at J, with 14 bases between the two ends. CDR3 residues: CASLGLAGTEAFF. The CDR3 coding sequence is TGTGCCAGCCTCGGACTGGCCGGCACTGAAGCTTTCTTT.

This sequence joins TRBV19 and TRBJ1-1; D may be TRBD1 (5 bases). The CDR3 length is 14 residues. CDR1 and CDR2 (germline): LNHDA, SQIVND (reference sequence). Trimming cost V 1 base and J 2 bases, with 8 bases left between them. The CDR3 sequence is CASSIGRGNTEAFF. The CDR3 DNA reads TGTGCCAGTAGTATAGGGAGGGGCAACACTGAAGCTTTCTTT.

This rearrangement joins TRBV19 to TRBJ1-2; D possibly corresponds to TRBD1 (6 bases). This CDR3 contains 14 residues. Germline V gene data show CDR1 as LNHDA and CDR2 as SQIVND (reference sequence). The ends were cut back, 4 bases at V and 5 bases at J, with 14 bases in the middle. CDR3 residues: CASSTTTGTYGYTF. Written as DNA, the CDR3 is TGTGCCAGTAGTACCACGACAGGTACATATGGCTACACCTTC.

This clone was seen only once. This rearrangement joins TRBV3-1 (or the pseudogene TRBV3-2) to TRBJ1-3; TRBD1 aligns across 9 bases. Trimming took 3 bases from V and 4 from J; bases not matched to a gene: 4. The CDR3 has 15 amino acids. Germline lookup yields CDR1 LGHDT and CDR2 YNNKEL (reference sequence). The CDR3 bases are TGTGCCAGCAGCCAGCACAGGGGGCGCGGAAACACCATATATTTT. Its protein product is CASSQHRGRGNTIYF.

The chain has TRBV7-9 and TRBJ1-2; D remains unclear. V was shortened by 6 bases and J by 7 bases, with 15 bases between the two germline ends. The CDR3 length is 13 residues. The V gene's germline CDR1 is SEHNR and CDR2 FQNEAQ (reference sequence). The CDR3 sequence: CASSLDGSRGYTF. CDR3 in DNA: TGTGCCAGCAGTCTAGACGGGAGTCGTGGCTACACCTTC.

CDR3 sequence reads: CASSLYLDQPQHF. DNA for the CDR3: TGTGCCAGCAGCTTATATCTCGATCAGCCCCAGCATTTT. The chain recombines TRBV7-8 with TRBJ1-5, with D uncertain. Trimming removed 2 bases at V and 5 bases at J, with 7 bases between. Looked up from germline, CDR1 is SGHVS and CDR2 is FQNEAQ. The CDR3 covers 13 residues.

The V and J genes are TRBV7-8 and TRBJ2-3, with TRBD2 matching 13 bases. CDR1 and CDR2 (germline): SGHVS, FQNEAQ. J was trimmed by 0 bases and V by 3 bases; bases with no gene match: 6. The CDR3 is 18 residues long. Here the CDR3 reads CASSFGLAGVSSTDTQYF. The CDR3 nucleotides read TGTGCCAGCAGCTTCGGACTAGCGGGGGTCAGTAGCACAGATACGCAGTATTTT. The full variable domain, rest sourced from reference TRBV7-8 and TRBJ2-3, is GAGVSQSPRYKVAKRGQDVALRCDPISGHVSLFWYQQALGQGPEFLTYFQNEAQLDKSGLPSDRFFAERPEGSVSTLKIQRTQQEDSAVYLCASSFGLAGVSSTDTQYFGPGTRLTVL.

The V gene is TRBV5-1, the J gene TRBJ2-2, with 10 bases identical to TRBD1. CDR1 SGHRS and CDR2 YFSETQ come from the germline V gene. The CDR3 consists of 16 residues. The ends lost 4 bases at V and 7 bases at J; junction bases unmatched: 10. In nucleotides, the CDR3 is TGCGCCAGCAGCCAAGGAGGGACAGGGGTCGGCGGGGAGCTGTTTTTT. Its translation: CASSQGGTGVGGELFF.

V and J are TRBV10-2 and TRBJ2-3, with a possible D match to TRBD1 (6 bases). The CDR3 has 15 amino acids. Trimming took 8 bases from V and 4 from J, leaving 19 bases between them. Looked up from germline, CDR1 is WSHSY and CDR2 is SAAADI. CDR3 amino acids: CASSEGDRRADTQYF. Written as DNA, the CDR3 is TGCGCCAGCTCCGAGGGGGACCGGCGGGCAGATACGCAGTATTTT.

The gene calls are TRBV3-1 (or the pseudogene TRBV3-2) and TRBJ1-6; 8 nucleotides align to TRBD1. This CDR3 is 13 amino acids long. Losses at the gene ends were 4 bases for V and 10 bases for J; bases not matched to a gene: 3. The germline V gene encodes CDR1 LGHDT and CDR2 YNNKEL (reference sequence). The CDR3 sequence: CASSPGQGSPLHF. CDR3 bases: TGTGCCAGCAGCCCCGGACAGGGCTCACCCCTCCACTTT.

The V call is TRBV19, the J call TRBJ1-5; unclear D gene. The length of the CDR3 is 14 residues. Trimming cost V 5 bases and J 1 base, with 9 bases left between them. Germline V CDR1 and CDR2: LNHDA, SQIVND (reference sequence). CDR3 sequence: CASSPSLSNQPQHF. The CDR3 DNA sequence: TGTGCCAGTAGTCCTAGTTTGAGCAATCAGCCCCAGCATTTT.